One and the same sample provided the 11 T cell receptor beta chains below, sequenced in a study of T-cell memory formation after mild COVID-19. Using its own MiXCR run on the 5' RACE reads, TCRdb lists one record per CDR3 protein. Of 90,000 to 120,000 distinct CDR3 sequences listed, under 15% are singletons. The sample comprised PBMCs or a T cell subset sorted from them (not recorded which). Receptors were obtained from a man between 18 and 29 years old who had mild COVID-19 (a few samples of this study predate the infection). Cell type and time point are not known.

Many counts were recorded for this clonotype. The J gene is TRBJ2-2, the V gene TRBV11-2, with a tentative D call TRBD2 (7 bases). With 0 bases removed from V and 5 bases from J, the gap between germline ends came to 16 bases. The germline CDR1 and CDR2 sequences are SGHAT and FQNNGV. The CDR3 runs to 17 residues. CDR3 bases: TGTGCCAGCAGCTTAGACTTGGGGGGGCTGCGGACCGGGGAGCTGTTTTTT. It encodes CASSLDLGGLRTGELFF.

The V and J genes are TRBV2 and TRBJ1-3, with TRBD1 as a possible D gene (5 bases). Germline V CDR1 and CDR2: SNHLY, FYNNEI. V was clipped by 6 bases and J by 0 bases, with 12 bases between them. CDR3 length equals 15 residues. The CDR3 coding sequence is TGTGCCAGCAGCAAGAGGGGATACTCTGGAAACACCATATATTTT. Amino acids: CASSKRGYSGNTIYF. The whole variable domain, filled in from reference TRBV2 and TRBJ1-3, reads EPEVTQTPSHQVTQMGQEVILRCVPISNHLYFYWYRQILGQKVEFLVSFYNNEISEKSEIFDDQFSVERPDGSNFTLKIRSTKLEDSAMYFCASSKRGYSGNTIYFGEGSWLTVV.

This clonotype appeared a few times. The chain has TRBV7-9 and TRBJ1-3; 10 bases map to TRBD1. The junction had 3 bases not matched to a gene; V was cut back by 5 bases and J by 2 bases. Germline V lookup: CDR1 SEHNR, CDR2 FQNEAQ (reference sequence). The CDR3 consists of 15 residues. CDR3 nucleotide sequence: TGTGCCAGCAGCCACGGACAGGGGGCTGGAAACACCATATATTTT. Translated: CASSHGQGAGNTIYF.

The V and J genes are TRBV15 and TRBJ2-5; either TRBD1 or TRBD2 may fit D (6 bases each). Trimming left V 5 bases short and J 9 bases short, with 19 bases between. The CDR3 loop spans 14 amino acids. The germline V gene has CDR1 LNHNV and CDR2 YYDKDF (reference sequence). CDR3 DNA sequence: TGTGCCACCAGCGAGTACGGGGGCCCGGGGTCCCAGTACTTC. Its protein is CATSEYGGPGSQYF.

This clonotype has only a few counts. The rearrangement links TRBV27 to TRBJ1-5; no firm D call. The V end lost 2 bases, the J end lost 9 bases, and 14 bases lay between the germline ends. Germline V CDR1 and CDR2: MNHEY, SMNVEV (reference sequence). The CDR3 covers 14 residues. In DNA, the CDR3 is TGTGCCAGCAGTTTAGAAGGGCTCCTCGGGCCCCAGCATTTT. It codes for CASSLEGLLGPQHF.

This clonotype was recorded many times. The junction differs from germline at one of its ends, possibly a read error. CDR3 region: CSARGDTDSGNTIYF. The CDR3 DNA follows: TGCAGTGCCAGAGGGGACACTGACTCTGGAAACACCATATATTTT. The genes are TRBV20-1 and TRBJ1-3; TRBD1 might be the D (6 bases). Germline V gene lookup returns CDR1 DFQATT and CDR2 SNEGSKA (reference sequence). This CDR3 region has 15 residues.

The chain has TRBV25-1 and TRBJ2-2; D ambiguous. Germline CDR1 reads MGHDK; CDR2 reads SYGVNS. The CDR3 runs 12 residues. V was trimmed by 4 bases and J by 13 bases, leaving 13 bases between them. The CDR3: CASSGRVGWLFF. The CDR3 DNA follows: TGTGCCAGCAGTGGACGAGTGGGTTGGCTGTTTTTT.

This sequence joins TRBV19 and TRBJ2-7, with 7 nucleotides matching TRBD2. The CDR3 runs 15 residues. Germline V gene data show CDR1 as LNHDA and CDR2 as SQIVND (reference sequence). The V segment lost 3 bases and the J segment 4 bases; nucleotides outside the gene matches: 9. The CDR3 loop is CASSITAGLGYEQYF. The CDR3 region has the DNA TGTGCCAGTAGTATCACAGCGGGGCTGGGTTACGAGCAGTACTTC. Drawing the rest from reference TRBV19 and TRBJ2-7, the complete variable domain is DGGITQSPKYLFRKEGQNVTLSCEQNLNHDAMYWYRQDPGQGLRLIYYSQIVNDFQKGDIAEGYSVSREKKESFPLTVTSAQKNPTAFYLCASSITAGLGYEQYFGPGTRLTVT.

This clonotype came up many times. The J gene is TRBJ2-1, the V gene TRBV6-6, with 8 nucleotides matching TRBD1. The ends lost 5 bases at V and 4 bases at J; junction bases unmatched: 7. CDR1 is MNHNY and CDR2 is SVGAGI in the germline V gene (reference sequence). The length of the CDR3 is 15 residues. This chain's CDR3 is CASSPGGEIYNEQFF. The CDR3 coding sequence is TGTGCCAGCAGTCCAGGGGGCGAGATATACAATGAGCAGTTCTTC.

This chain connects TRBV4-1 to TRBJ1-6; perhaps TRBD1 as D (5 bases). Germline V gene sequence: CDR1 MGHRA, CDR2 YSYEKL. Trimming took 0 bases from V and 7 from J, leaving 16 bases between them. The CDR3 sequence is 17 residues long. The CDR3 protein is CASSQEGRGRENSPLHF. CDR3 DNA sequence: TGCGCCAGCAGCCAAGAGGGAAGGGGAAGAGAGAATTCACCCCTCCACTTT.

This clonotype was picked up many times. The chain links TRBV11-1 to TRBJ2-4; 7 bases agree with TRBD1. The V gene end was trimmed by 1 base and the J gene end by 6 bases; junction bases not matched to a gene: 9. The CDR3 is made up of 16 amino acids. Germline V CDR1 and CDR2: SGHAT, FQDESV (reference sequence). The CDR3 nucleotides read TGTGCCAGCAGCTTAGACAGGGGTCCCATGGGAAACATTCAGTACTTC. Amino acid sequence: CASSLDRGPMGNIQYF.